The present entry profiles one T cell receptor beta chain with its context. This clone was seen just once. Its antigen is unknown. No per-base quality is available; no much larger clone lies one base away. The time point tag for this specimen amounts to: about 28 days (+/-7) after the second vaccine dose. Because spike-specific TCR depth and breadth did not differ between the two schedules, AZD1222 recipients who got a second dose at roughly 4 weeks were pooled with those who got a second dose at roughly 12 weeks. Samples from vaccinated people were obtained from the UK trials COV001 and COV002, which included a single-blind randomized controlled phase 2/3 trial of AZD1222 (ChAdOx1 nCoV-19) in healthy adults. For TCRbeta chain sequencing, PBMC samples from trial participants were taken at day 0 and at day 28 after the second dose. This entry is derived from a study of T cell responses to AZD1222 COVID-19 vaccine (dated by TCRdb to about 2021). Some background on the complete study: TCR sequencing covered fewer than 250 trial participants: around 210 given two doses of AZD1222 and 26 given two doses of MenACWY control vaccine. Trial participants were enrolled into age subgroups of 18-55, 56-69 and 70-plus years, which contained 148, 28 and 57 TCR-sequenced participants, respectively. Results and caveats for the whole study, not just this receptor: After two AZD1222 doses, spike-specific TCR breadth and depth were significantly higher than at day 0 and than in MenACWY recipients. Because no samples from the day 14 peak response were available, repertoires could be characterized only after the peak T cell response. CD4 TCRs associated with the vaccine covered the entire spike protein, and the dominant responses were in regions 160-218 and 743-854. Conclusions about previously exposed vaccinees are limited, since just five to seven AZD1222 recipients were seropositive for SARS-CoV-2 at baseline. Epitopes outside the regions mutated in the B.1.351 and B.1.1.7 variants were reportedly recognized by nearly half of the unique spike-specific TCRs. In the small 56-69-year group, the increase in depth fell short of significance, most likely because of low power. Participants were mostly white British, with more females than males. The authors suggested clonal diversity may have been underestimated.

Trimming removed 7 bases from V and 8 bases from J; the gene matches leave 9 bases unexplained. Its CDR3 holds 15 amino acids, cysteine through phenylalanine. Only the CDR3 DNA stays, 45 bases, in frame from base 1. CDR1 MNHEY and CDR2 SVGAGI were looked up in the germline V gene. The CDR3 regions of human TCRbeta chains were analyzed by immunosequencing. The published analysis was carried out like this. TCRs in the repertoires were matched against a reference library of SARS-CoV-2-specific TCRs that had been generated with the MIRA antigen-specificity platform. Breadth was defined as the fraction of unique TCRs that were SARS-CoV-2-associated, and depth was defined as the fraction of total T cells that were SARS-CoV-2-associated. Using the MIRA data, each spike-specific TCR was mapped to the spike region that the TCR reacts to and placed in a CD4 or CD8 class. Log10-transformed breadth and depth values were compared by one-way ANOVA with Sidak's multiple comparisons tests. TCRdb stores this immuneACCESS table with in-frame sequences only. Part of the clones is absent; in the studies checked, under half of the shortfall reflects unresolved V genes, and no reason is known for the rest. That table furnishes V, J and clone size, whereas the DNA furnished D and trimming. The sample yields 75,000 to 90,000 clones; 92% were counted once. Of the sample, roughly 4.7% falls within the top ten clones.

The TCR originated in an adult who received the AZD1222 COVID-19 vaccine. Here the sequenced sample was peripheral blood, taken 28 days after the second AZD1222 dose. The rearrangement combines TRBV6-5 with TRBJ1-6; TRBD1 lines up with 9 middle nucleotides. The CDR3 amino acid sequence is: CASTLWDRADSPLHF. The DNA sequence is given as TGTGCCAGCACCCTGTGGGACAGGGCTGATTCACCCCTCCACTTT.